The entry below gives a single TCR beta chain sequence along with its context. Negative magnetic isolation gave CD8+ and CD4+ cells; FACS enriched CD8+ TEMRA. The CDR3 extends over 14 amino acids. In germline, CDR1 is LGHDT, CDR2 YNNKEL (reference sequence). Trimming took 3 bases from V and 6 from J; bases not matched to a gene: 6. This record belongs to a study of CD8 T cells in Susac syndrome. RNA amounts of roughly 0.5 to 1 ug underwent reverse transcription with random hexamers. It was immunoSEQ multiplex PCR that amplified TCR beta CDR3 across 54 Vbeta and 13 Jbeta. From the immunoSEQ multiplex PCR reads, TCRdb called clonotypes with MiXCR, one entry per CDR3 protein. The data show about 200,000 distinct CDR3 sequences, with 90% to 95% seen just once and approximately 0.094% held by the top ten.

The TCR comes from a human donor in good health. The sample comprised CD4+ T cells from PBMCs. The V call is TRBV3-1, the J call TRBJ1-1, with 8 bases that match TRBD1. CDR3 nucleotides: TGTGCCAGCAGCCAGAGGACAGGGAGTTCTGAAGCTTTCTTT. This translates into CASSQRTGSSEAFF.